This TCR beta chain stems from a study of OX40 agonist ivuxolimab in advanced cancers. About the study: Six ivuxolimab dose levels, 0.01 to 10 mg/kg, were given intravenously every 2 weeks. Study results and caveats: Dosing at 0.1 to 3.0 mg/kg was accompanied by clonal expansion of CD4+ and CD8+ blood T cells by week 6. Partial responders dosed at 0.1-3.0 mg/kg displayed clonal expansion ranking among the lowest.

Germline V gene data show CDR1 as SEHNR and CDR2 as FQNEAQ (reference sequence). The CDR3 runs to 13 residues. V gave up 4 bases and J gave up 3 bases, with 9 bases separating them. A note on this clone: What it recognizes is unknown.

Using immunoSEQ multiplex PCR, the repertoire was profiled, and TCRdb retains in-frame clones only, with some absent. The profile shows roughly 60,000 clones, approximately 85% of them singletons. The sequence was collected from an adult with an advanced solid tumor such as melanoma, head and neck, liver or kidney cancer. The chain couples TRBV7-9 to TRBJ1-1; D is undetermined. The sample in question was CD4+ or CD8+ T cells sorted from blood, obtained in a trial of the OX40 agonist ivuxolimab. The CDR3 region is CASSSAGHTEAFF. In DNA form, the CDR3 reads TGTGCCAGCAGCTCCGCTGGGCACACTGAAGCTTTCTTT.